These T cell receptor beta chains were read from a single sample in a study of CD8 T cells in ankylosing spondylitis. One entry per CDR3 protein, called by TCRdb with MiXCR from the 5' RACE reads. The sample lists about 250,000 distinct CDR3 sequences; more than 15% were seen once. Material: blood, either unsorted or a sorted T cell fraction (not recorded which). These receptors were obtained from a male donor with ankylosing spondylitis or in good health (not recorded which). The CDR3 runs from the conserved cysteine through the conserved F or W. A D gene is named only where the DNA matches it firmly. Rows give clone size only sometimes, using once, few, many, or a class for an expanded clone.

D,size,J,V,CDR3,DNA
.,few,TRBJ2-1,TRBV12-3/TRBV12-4,CASREWTSDEQFF,TGTGCCAGCAGGGAATGGACTTCCGATGAGCAGTTCTTC
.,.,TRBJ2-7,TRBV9,CASSVGQGNEQYF,TGTGCCAGCAGCGTAGGGCAGGGGAACGAGCAGTACTTC
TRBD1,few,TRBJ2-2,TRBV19,CASSMYEDRGHHGELFF,TGTGCCAGTAGTATGTACGAGGACAGGGGGCACCACGGGGAGCTGTTTTTT
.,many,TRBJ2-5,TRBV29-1,CSVDRGGTQYF,TGCAGCGTTGACAGGGGAGGGACCCAGTACTTC
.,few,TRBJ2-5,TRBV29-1,CSVEDLVAEETQYF,TGCAGCGTTGAAGATCTAGTAGCGGAAGAGACCCAGTACTTC
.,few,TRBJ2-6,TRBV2,CASSSTRGSSGANVLTF,TGTGCCAGCAGCTCGACCCGAGGGTCCTCTGGGGCCAACGTCCTGACTTTC
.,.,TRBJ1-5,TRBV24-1,CATSGSWGAGQPQHF,TGTGCCACCAGTGGATCTTGGGGGGCGGGTCAGCCCCAGCATTTT
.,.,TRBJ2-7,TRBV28,CASSFFGSNYEQYF,TGTGCCAGCAGTTTTTTCGGGAGCAATTACGAGCAGTACTTC
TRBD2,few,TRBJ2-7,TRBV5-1,CASSFIAGGGPYEQYF,TGCGCCAGCAGCTTTATAGCGGGAGGAGGCCCCTACGAGCAGTACTTC
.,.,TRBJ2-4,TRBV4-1,CASSQDPGAPTENIQYF,TGCGCCAGCAGCCAAGATCCTGGGGCTCCCACCGAAAACATTCAGTACTTC
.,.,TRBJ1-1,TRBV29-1,CSVRQGTAEAFF,TGCAGCGTGCGCCAGGGAACCGCTGAAGCTTTCTTT
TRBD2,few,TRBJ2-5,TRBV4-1,CASSQVAGETQYF,TGCGCCAGCAGCCAAGTAGCGGGAGAGACCCAGTACTTC
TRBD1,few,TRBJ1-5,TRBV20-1,CSARGPTGGNQPQHF,TGCAGTGCTAGAGGCCCGACAGGGGGCAATCAGCCCCAGCATTTT
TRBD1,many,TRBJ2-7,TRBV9,CASSVGTGGGEQYF,TGTGCCAGCAGCGTAGGGACAGGGGGAGGCGAGCAGTACTTC
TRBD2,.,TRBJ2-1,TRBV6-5,CASSYTVVAGDNEQFF,TGTGCCAGCAGTTACACAGTGGTAGCGGGCGACAATGAGCAGTTCTTC
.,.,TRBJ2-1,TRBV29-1,CSVDQLKGMRIGESYNEQFF,TGCAGCGTTGACCAGCTAAAGGGAATGCGAATAGGGGAGTCCTACAATGAGCAGTTCTTC
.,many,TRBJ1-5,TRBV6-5,CASSYGGGPYSNQPQHF,TGTGCCAGCAGTTACGGAGGGGGACCTTATAGCAATCAGCCCCAGCATTTT
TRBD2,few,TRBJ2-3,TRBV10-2,CASRDEGLAEPSSTDTQYF,TGCGCCAGCAGGGACGAAGGACTAGCGGAGCCATCTAGCACAGATACGCAGTATTTT
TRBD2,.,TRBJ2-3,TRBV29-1,CSVEGGTSGFTDTQYF,TGCAGCGTTGAAGGGGGGACTAGCGGGTTCACAGATACGCAGTATTTT
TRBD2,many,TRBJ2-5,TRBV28,CASSLELADDQETQYF,TGTGCCAGCAGTTTGGAACTAGCGGACGACCAAGAGACCCAGTACTTC
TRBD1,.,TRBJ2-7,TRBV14,CASSLSTGPSYEQYF,TGTGCCAGCAGCCTATCGACAGGGCCCTCCTACGAGCAGTACTTC
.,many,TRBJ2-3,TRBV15,CATSSPLGPDTQYF,TGTGCCACCAGCAGCCCTTTGGGTCCAGATACGCAGTATTTT
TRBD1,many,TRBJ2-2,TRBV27,CASRVLWDRGNTGELFF,TGTGCCAGCAGAGTTTTATGGGACAGGGGGAACACCGGGGAGCTGTTTTTT
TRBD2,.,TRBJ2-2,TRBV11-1,CASSLATPIGLAEYTGELFF,TGTGCCAGCAGCTTAGCCACTCCCATCGGTCTAGCGGAGTACACCGGGGAGCTGTTTTTT
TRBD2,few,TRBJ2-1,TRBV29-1,CSVDGGSHNEQFF,TGCAGCGTTGATGGCGGGAGCCACAATGAGCAGTTCTTC
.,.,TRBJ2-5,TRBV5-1,CASSLDVGYQETQYF,TGCGCCAGCAGCTTGGATGTTGGATACCAAGAGACCCAGTACTTC
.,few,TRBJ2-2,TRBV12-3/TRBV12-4,CANFDEQNTGELFF,TGTGCCAACTTCGATGAGCAGAACACCGGGGAGCTGTTTTTT
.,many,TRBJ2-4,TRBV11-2,CASSWGPQPKDIQYF,TGTGCCAGCAGCTGGGGACCCCAGCCAAAGGACATTCAGTACTTC
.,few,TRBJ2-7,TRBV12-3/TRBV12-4,CASSGEAYEQYF,TGTGCCAGTAGCGGAGAAGCTTACGAGCAGTACTTC
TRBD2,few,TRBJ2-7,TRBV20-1,CSASSGGSSYEQYF,TGCAGTGCTAGTAGCGGGGGCAGCTCCTACGAGCAGTACTTC
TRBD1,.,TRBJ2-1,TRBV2,CASSDTGGVNEQFF,TGTGCCAGCAGTGATACAGGGGGAGTTAATGAGCAGTTCTTC
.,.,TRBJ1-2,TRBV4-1,CASSPDDGSYGYTF,TGCGCCAGCAGCCCGGATGACGGTTCCTATGGCTACACCTTC
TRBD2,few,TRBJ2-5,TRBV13,CASSTRTSGPLAAQYF,TGTGCCAGCAGCACACGGACTAGCGGCCCCCTAGCGGCCCAGTACTTC
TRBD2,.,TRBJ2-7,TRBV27,CASSLSPSGNNEQYF,TGTGCCAGCAGTTTATCGCCTAGCGGGAACAACGAGCAGTACTTC
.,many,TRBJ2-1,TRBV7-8,CAIAWGSYNEQFF,TGTGCCATTGCGTGGGGCTCCTACAATGAGCAGTTCTTC
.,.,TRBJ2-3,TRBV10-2,CASSESSLATDTQYF,TGCGCCAGCAGTGAGTCTTCGCTAGCCACAGATACGCAGTATTTT
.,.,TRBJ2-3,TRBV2,CASELRAGTGTDTQYF,TGTGCCAGCGAACTCCGGGCAGGGACGGGCACAGATACGCAGTATTTT
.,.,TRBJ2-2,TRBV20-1,CSAIGTRATGELFF,TGCAGTGCGATCGGGACCAGGGCCACCGGGGAGCTGTTTTTT
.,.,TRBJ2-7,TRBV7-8,CASSLGWQTKYEQYF,TGTGCCAGCAGCTTAGGGTGGCAGACCAAATACGAGCAGTACTTC
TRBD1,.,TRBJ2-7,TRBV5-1,CASRGTGQPYEQYF,TGCGCCAGCAGGGGGACAGGGCAACCCTACGAGCAGTACTTC
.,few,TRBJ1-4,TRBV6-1,CASSASLGNEKLFF,TGTGCCAGCAGTGCCTCCCTGGGAAATGAAAAACTGTTTTTT
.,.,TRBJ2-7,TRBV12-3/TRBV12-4,CASSEGAFGQYF,TGTGCCAGCAGTGAAGGGGCCTTCGGGCAGTACTTC
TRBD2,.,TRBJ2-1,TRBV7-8,CASIVAGGSNNEQFF,TGTGCCAGCATCGTAGCGGGAGGAAGTAACAATGAGCAGTTCTTC
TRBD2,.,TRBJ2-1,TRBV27,CASSLSRGRTSGRISPYNEQFF,TGTGCCAGCAGTTTATCGAGAGGACGGACTAGCGGGAGAATTAGCCCCTACAATGAGCAGTTCTTC
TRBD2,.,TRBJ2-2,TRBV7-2,CASSPLAELANTGELFF,TGTGCCAGCAGCCCTCTAGCGGAGCTAGCGAACACCGGGGAGCTGTTTTTT
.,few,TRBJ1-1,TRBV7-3,CASSRSGIEAFF,TGTGCCAGCAGCCGGAGCGGGATTGAAGCTTTCTTT
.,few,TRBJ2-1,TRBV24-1,CATSVSYNEQFF,TGTGCCACCAGTGTTTCGTACAATGAGCAGTTCTTC
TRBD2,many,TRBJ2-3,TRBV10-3,CAIGGLAHGTDTQYF,TGTGCCATCGGGGGACTAGCCCACGGGACAGATACGCAGTATTTT
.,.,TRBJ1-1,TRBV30,CAFCRGTNTEAFF,TGTGCCTTTTGCCGGGGGACTAACACTGAAGCTTTCTTT
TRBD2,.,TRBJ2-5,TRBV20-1,CSAHGLAGVETQYF,TGCAGTGCCCACGGACTAGCGGGAGTGGAGACCCAGTACTTC
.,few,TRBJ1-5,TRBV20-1,CSARAGRGQPQHF,TGCAGTGCTAGAGCAGGGCGAGGTCAGCCCCAGCATTTT
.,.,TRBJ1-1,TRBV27,CASSRRIMNTEAFF,TGTGCCAGCAGTCGGAGGATAATGAACACTGAAGCTTTCTTT
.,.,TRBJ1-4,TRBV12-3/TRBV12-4,CASAGDISSANEKLFF,TGTGCCAGCGCAGGGGACATCTCTTCGGCTAATGAAAAACTGTTTTTT
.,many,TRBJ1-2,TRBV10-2,CASSVVPSYGYTF,TGCGCCAGCAGTGTGGTCCCGAGCTATGGCTACACCTTC